Sequencing of this T cell receptor (beta chain) was carried out in a study of shared clonotypes between healthy human individuals. General observations from the study: Among donors, clonotype sharing was expected to be affected by sequencing depth. Clonotypes shared by all four sorted-subset donors had higher generation probabilities than non-shared clonotypes. Tissue TCR repertoires likely differ from these blood-only repertoires.

Trimming stripped 4 bases from V and 12 bases from J, with 16 bases between. The CDR3 loop spans 13 amino acids. Per germline, CDR1 MDHEN and CDR2 SYDVKM. In the case of this clone: No antigen is known for it.

Execution of the assay was at deep level. Sequenced by immunoSEQ multiplex PCR; TCRdb stores in-frame clones only, minus some. The sample has 950,000 to 1,100,000 clones, roughly 74% seen once; the top ten hold around 0.6%. Sample: memory CD4+ T cells from PBMCs. Subset: CD45RA-negative fraction. The TCR comes from a man aged 18 to 29 in good health. Some clones in this sample may be carry-over from other donors' samples. The chain joins TRBV28 to TRBJ2-1; D uncertain. The DNA for the CDR3 is TGTGCCAGCAGTTCCCCCCTTGGCAAGGCGCAGTTCTTC. Translating it yields CASSSPLGKAQFF.